These 11 T cell receptor beta chains share one sample of origin, sequenced in a study of Tregs in tolerant kidney transplant recipients. The data were produced by immunoSEQ multiplex PCR, yet TCRdb's version contains in-frame clones alone and is incomplete. Counted here are about 60,000 clones, 80% to 95% occurring once; the ten biggest clones make up approximately 11%. This sample comprised CD8+ T cells from blood, obtained before the transplant. The source is a human donor who received a combined kidney and bone marrow transplant.

This clone was counted once. The chain links TRBV13 to TRBJ2-5; TRBD1 agrees at 7 bases. The germline gives CDR1 PRHDT, CDR2 FYEKMQ (reference sequence). Trimming at V came to 5 bases and at J to 3 bases, leaving 9 bases not matched to a gene. The CDR3 contains 15 residues. The CDR3 region is CASSERQGREETQYF. The CDR3 nucleotides read TGTGCCAGCAGCGAGAGACAGGGCCGGGAAGAGACCCAGTACTTC.

The chain combines TRBV10-1 with TRBJ1-4, with TRBD1 matching 7 bases. Per the germline V gene, CDR1 is WNHNN and CDR2 is SYGVQD (reference sequence). The CDR3 runs to 11 residues. The J segment lost 11 bases and the V segment lost 6 bases, leaving 3 bases of the junction unmatched. CDR3 residues: CASRTDRKLFF. CDR3 DNA: TGCGCCAGCAGAACGGACAGGAAACTGTTTTTT.

The V and J genes are TRBV27 and TRBJ2-7; 7 bases agree with TRBD2. Germline CDR1 MNHEY, CDR2 SMNVEV (reference sequence). The CDR3 extends over 15 amino acids. V trimming: 7 bases; J trimming: 3 bases; junction bases outside the gene matches: 12. This chain's CDR3 is CASTYSGGSYYEQYF. The DNA of the CDR3 is TGTGCCAGCACCTATTCGGGGGGAAGTTACTACGAGCAGTACTTC.

The rearrangement joins TRBV6-5 to TRBJ2-1; 9 bases are shared with TRBD1. Germline V gives CDR1 MNHEY, CDR2 SVGAGI. V shed 6 bases, J shed 7 bases, and the junction held 7 bases outside the gene matches. This CDR3 comprises 14 residues. The CDR3 here is CASSGTGSRNEQFF. The CDR3, as DNA: TGTGCCAGCAGCGGGACAGGGTCGAGAAATGAGCAGTTCTTC.

This sequence joins TRBV4-1 and TRBJ1-2; D is uncertain. Germline loops: CDR1 MGHRA, CDR2 YSYEKL. Trimming took off 1 base at V and 2 bases at J, with 8 bases between the two ends. The CDR3 totals 14 residues. CDR3 bases: TGCGCCAGCAGCCAAGTTTGGGAGAACTATGGCTACACCTTC. Protein sequence: CASSQVWENYGYTF.

The V call is TRBV6-1, the J call TRBJ2-1; D not resolved. V shed 2 bases and J shed 5 bases, with 10 bases lying between them. The germline V gene has CDR1 MNHNS and CDR2 SASEGT. The CDR3 totals 14 residues. As DNA, the CDR3 is TGTGCCAGCAGTGAATACGAGTTAAACAATGAGCAGTTCTTC. It translates to CASSEYELNNEQFF.

The rearrangement links TRBV7-9 to TRBJ1-6; D not resolved. This CDR3 has 14 residues. V was cut by 3 bases and J by 10 bases, with 13 bases left in between. In germline, CDR1 is SEHNR, CDR2 FQNEAQ (reference sequence). Written as DNA, the CDR3 is TGTGCCAGCAGCTTCATAGGGTCGGGGTCACCCCTCCACTTT. Translation gives CASSFIGSGSPLHF.

This clone has only a few counts. This CDR3 is also generated by other DNA sequences in the sample. This chain's CDR3 is CASSLGTGPSPLHF. As DNA, the CDR3 is TGTGCCAGCAGCCTGGGGACAGGGCCTTCACCCCTCCACTTT. The gene calls are TRBV13 and TRBJ1-6; 9 bases are shared with TRBD1. Germline assignment: CDR1 PRHDT and CDR2 FYEKMQ (reference sequence). V gave up 5 bases and J gave up 9 bases; unmatched junction bases: 5. The CDR3 extends over 14 amino acids.

This CDR3 reads CASGPGVPGNTIYF. The CDR3 DNA is TGTGCCAGCGGACCAGGGGTACCTGGAAACACCATATATTTT. This chain links TRBV27 with TRBJ1-3; perhaps TRBD1 as D (6 bases). Between the trimmed V and J ends, which lost 8 bases and 2 bases, there was a span of 13 bases. The CDR3 totals 14 residues. Germline lookup yields CDR1 MNHEY and CDR2 SMNVEV (reference sequence).

The chain couples TRBV7-3 to TRBJ1-2, with D possibly TRBD1 on 5 matching bases. Germline assignment: CDR1 SGHTA and CDR2 FQGTGA. Trimming left V 5 bases short and J 4 bases short, with 23 bases between. The CDR3 is 17 residues long. The CDR3 DNA reads TGTGCCAGCAGCGTCACAGCTGGGGAGGGGATAACCTATGGCTACACCTTC. This gives the protein CASSVTAGEGITYGYTF.

The V and J genes are TRBV28 and TRBJ1-6, with 8 bases lining up with TRBD1. V lost 2 bases to trimming and J lost 12 bases; unmatched junction nucleotides: 6. This CDR3 spans 14 amino acids. Germline CDR1 is MDHEN and CDR2 is SYDVKM. The CDR3 spells CASSLIQGAEPLHF. In DNA form, the CDR3 reads TGTGCCAGCAGTTTAATCCAGGGGGCTGAACCCCTCCACTTT.